The rows below give T cell receptor beta chains drawn from one sample of a study of cytomegalovirus exposure and HLA in healthy donors. Repertoires were generated with immunoSEQ multiplex PCR, while TCRdb's copy carries only in-frame clones and drops some. The data hold around 200,000 clones, with around 89% observed a single time. Material: PBMCs. The receptors derive from a young woman in good health and CMV-seronegative. Both conserved end residues are part of each CDR3. A D gene is named only where the DNA matches it firmly. Clone size is stated in some rows and not others, as once, few, many or a class when expanded.

V gene: TRBV6-5; clone size: .; CDR3 length: 15; D gene: TRBD2; J gene: TRBJ2-1; CDR3 DNA: TGTGCCAGCAGCCTTAGCGGGAGCTCCTACAATGAGCAGTTCTTC; CDR3 protein: CASSLSGSSYNEQFF
V gene: TRBV27; clone size: once; CDR3 length: 14; D gene: .; J gene: TRBJ2-1; CDR3 DNA: TGTGCCAGCAGTTACGGGAGCTCCTACAATGAGCAGTTCTTC; CDR3 protein: CASSYGSSYNEQFF
V gene: TRBV5-1; clone size: .; CDR3 length: 14; D gene: .; J gene: TRBJ2-2; CDR3 DNA: TGCGCCAGCAGCTTGGGCAGGGACTCTGGGGAGCTGTTTTTT; CDR3 protein: CASSLGRDSGELFF
V gene: TRBV5-1; clone size: once; CDR3 length: 14; D gene: TRBD1; J gene: TRBJ1-5; CDR3 DNA: TGCGCCAGCAGCCTACAGGGGGGAGGCCAGCCCCAGCATTTT; CDR3 protein: CASSLQGGGQPQHF
V gene: TRBV7-2; clone size: .; CDR3 length: 15; D gene: .; J gene: TRBJ2-1; CDR3 DNA: TGTGCCAGCAGCTTTGATCACAGGTCCTACAATGAGCAGTTCTTC; CDR3 protein: CASSFDHRSYNEQFF
V gene: TRBV10-3; clone size: .; CDR3 length: 14; D gene: .; J gene: TRBJ2-4; CDR3 DNA: TGTGCCATCAGTGCAGACCGGGACAAAAACATTCAGTACTTC; CDR3 protein: CAISADRDKNIQYF
V gene: TRBV4-3; clone size: .; CDR3 length: 15; D gene: .; J gene: TRBJ2-7; CDR3 DNA: TGCGCCAGCAGCCAAGGCGAGGGCCACAGATACGAGCAGTACTTC; CDR3 protein: CASSQGEGHRYEQYF
V gene: TRBV28; clone size: .; CDR3 length: 12; D gene: .; J gene: TRBJ1-5; CDR3 DNA: TGTGCCAGCAGTGTACAGGCCCAGCCCCAGCATTTT; CDR3 protein: CASSVQAQPQHF
V gene: TRBV5-1; clone size: .; CDR3 length: 15; D gene: TRBD1; J gene: TRBJ1-2; CDR3 DNA: TGCGCCAGCAGCTTGGGGGACAGGGGTCTGCGGGGCTACACCTTC; CDR3 protein: CASSLGDRGLRGYTF
V gene: TRBV9; clone size: .; CDR3 length: 15; D gene: .; J gene: TRBJ1-2; CDR3 DNA: TGTGCCAGCAGCGCCATAAGTGTGGCAGGAAGAGGCTACACCTTC; CDR3 protein: CASSAISVAGRGYTF
V gene: TRBV5-4; clone size: once; CDR3 length: 16; D gene: TRBD1; J gene: TRBJ1-4; CDR3 DNA: TGTGCCAGCAGCTGGGGGACAGGGCTAGGAGATGAAAAACTGTTTTTT; CDR3 protein: CASSWGTGLGDEKLFF
V gene: TRBV19; clone size: .; CDR3 length: 14; D gene: .; J gene: TRBJ2-3; CDR3 DNA: TGTGCCAGTAGTACTTCTAATCCCACAGATACGCAGTATTTT; CDR3 protein: CASSTSNPTDTQYF
V gene: TRBV7-6; clone size: .; CDR3 length: 13; D gene: TRBD1; J gene: TRBJ2-7; CDR3 DNA: TGTGCCAGCAGCTTGACAGGGGTGGGCGAGCAGTACTTC; CDR3 protein: CASSLTGVGEQYF
V gene: TRBV5-1; clone size: .; CDR3 length: 14; D gene: TRBD2; J gene: TRBJ2-7; CDR3 DNA: TGCGCCAGCAGCTTGGATTCGGGAGGCTACGAGCAGTACTTC; CDR3 protein: CASSLDSGGYEQYF
V gene: TRBV19; clone size: .; CDR3 length: 15; D gene: TRBD1; J gene: TRBJ2-1; CDR3 DNA: TGTGCCAGTAGTGGATACAGGGGGCGTAGGGATGAGCAGTTCTTC; CDR3 protein: CASSGYRGRRDEQFF
V gene: TRBV18; clone size: once; CDR3 length: 13; D gene: TRBD1; J gene: TRBJ1-1; CDR3 DNA: TGTGCCAGCTCACCACCCGGGACAGCAGAAGCTTTCTTT; CDR3 protein: CASSPPGTAEAFF
V gene: TRBV11-2; clone size: once; CDR3 length: 13; D gene: .; J gene: TRBJ2-3; CDR3 DNA: TGTGCCAGCAGCGGGGCGGGGTCAGATACGCAGTATTTT; CDR3 protein: CASSGAGSDTQYF
V gene: TRBV5-1; clone size: .; CDR3 length: 13; D gene: .; J gene: TRBJ2-7; CDR3 DNA: TGCGCCAGCAGCTTGTCCACCGCCTACGAGCAGTACTTC; CDR3 protein: CASSLSTAYEQYF
V gene: TRBV30; clone size: few; CDR3 length: 15; D gene: TRBD1; J gene: TRBJ1-2; CDR3 DNA: TGTGCCTGGAGTGTTACAGGGGTGGCACTCTATGGCTACACCTTC; CDR3 protein: CAWSVTGVALYGYTF
V gene: TRBV7-9; clone size: .; CDR3 length: 16; D gene: TRBD1; J gene: TRBJ2-2; CDR3 DNA: TGTGCCAGCAGTACCCGGACAGGGGGAGACACCGGGGAGCTGTTTTTT; CDR3 protein: CASSTRTGGDTGELFF
V gene: TRBV7-2; clone size: .; CDR3 length: 16; D gene: TRBD1; J gene: TRBJ1-2; CDR3 DNA: TGTGCCAGCAGCTTAGATGGGACAGAAACTAACTATGGCTACACCTTC; CDR3 protein: CASSLDGTETNYGYTF
V gene: TRBV19; clone size: once; CDR3 length: 18; D gene: TRBD1; J gene: TRBJ2-6; CDR3 DNA: TGTGCCAGTAGTGTAACAGGGGGCGCCGGATTTGGGGCCAACGTCCTGACTTTC; CDR3 protein: CASSVTGGAGFGANVLTF
V gene: TRBV5-4; clone size: .; CDR3 length: 18; D gene: TRBD1; J gene: TRBJ1-3; CDR3 DNA: TGTGCCAGCAGCTTCCCGGGACAGGGGACGAGCTCTGGAAACACCATATATTTT; CDR3 protein: CASSFPGQGTSSGNTIYF
V gene: TRBV6-5; clone size: .; CDR3 length: 15; D gene: TRBD1; J gene: TRBJ2-1; CDR3 DNA: TGTGCCAGCAGTTCCGCCGGACAGGCGAACAATGAGCAGTTCTTC; CDR3 protein: CASSSAGQANNEQFF
V gene: TRBV7-9; clone size: .; CDR3 length: 16; D gene: TRBD1; J gene: TRBJ1-2; CDR3 DNA: TGTTCCAGCAGCCATGAGACAGGGACTTCTAACTATGGCTACACCTTC; CDR3 protein: CSSSHETGTSNYGYTF
V gene: TRBV5-8; clone size: .; CDR3 length: 17; D gene: TRBD1; J gene: TRBJ2-1; CDR3 DNA: TGTGCCAGCAGCCGTCCACCGGGACAGGGGGCCCCCGTGGGGCAGTTCTTC; CDR3 protein: CASSRPPGQGAPVGQFF
V gene: TRBV18; clone size: .; CDR3 length: 15; D gene: .; J gene: TRBJ1-2; CDR3 DNA: TGTGCCAGCTCACCCACGGGGGGCGGGAGCTATGGCTACACCTTC; CDR3 protein: CASSPTGGGSYGYTF
V gene: TRBV10-3; clone size: few; CDR3 length: 16; D gene: TRBD1; J gene: TRBJ1-5; CDR3 DNA: TGTGCCATCAGCAACAAAGACAGGGTTAGCAATCAGCCCCAGCATTTT; CDR3 protein: CAISNKDRVSNQPQHF
V gene: TRBV7-9; clone size: .; CDR3 length: 16; D gene: TRBD1; J gene: TRBJ2-7; CDR3 DNA: TGTGCCAGCAGCTTTAGGATGCAGGGGGCTCACCTCGAGCAGTACTTC; CDR3 protein: CASSFRMQGAHLEQYF
V gene: TRBV4-3; clone size: .; CDR3 length: 17; D gene: TRBD1; J gene: TRBJ2-1; CDR3 DNA: TGCGCCAGCAGCCAAGATCTCGGACAGGGCCCATACAATGAGCAGTTCTTC; CDR3 protein: CASSQDLGQGPYNEQFF
V gene: TRBV30; clone size: .; CDR3 length: 14; D gene: TRBD2; J gene: TRBJ2-7; CDR3 DNA: TGTGCCTGGAGTTTCCAGCGGGGGGCCTACGAGCAGTACTTC; CDR3 protein: CAWSFQRGAYEQYF
V gene: TRBV7-9; clone size: .; CDR3 length: 14; D gene: TRBD2; J gene: TRBJ2-7; CDR3 DNA: TGTGCCAGCAGCACTAGCGGGGGGGTCTACGAGCAGTACTTC; CDR3 protein: CASSTSGGVYEQYF
V gene: TRBV30; clone size: .; CDR3 length: 13; D gene: .; J gene: TRBJ1-5; CDR3 DNA: TGTGCCTGGAGCGGGGGGGGCAGGCAGCCCCAGCATTTT; CDR3 protein: CAWSGGGRQPQHF
V gene: TRBV19; clone size: .; CDR3 length: 14; D gene: .; J gene: TRBJ1-5; CDR3 DNA: TGTGCCAGTAGTCCCCGACAAAACAGTCAGCCCCAGCATTTT; CDR3 protein: CASSPRQNSQPQHF
V gene: TRBV6-1; clone size: .; CDR3 length: 15; D gene: .; J gene: TRBJ1-1; CDR3 DNA: TGTGCCAGCAGTGAAAGAGGATATCGAGACACTGAAGCTTTCTTT; CDR3 protein: CASSERGYRDTEAFF
V gene: TRBV6-5; clone size: once; CDR3 length: 15; D gene: TRBD1; J gene: TRBJ1-5; CDR3 DNA: TGTGCCAGCAGTAGAACCGGGACAGAAAATCAGCCCCAGCATTTT; CDR3 protein: CASSRTGTENQPQHF
V gene: TRBV29-1; clone size: .; CDR3 length: 14; D gene: TRBD1; J gene: TRBJ2-1; CDR3 DNA: TGCAGCGCAGAAGGGGACAGAAACTACAATGAGCAGTTCTTC; CDR3 protein: CSAEGDRNYNEQFF
V gene: TRBV7-2; clone size: .; CDR3 length: 16; D gene: TRBD2; J gene: TRBJ2-3; CDR3 DNA: TGTGCCAGCAGCCGGGGGCTAGCGGGGAGGACAGATACGCAGTATTTT; CDR3 protein: CASSRGLAGRTDTQYF
V gene: TRBV5-3; clone size: .; CDR3 length: 18; D gene: .; J gene: TRBJ2-1; CDR3 DNA: TGTGCCAGAAGGCCCGCGGGTAGGACAGTCTCTTGGGGGGGTGAGCAGTTCTTC; CDR3 protein: CARRPAGRTVSWGGEQFF
V gene: TRBV7-9; clone size: once; CDR3 length: 14; D gene: .; J gene: TRBJ2-4; CDR3 DNA: TGTGCCAGCAACCAAGACTCCAGCGCGGACATTCAGTACTTC; CDR3 protein: CASNQDSSADIQYF
V gene: TRBV2; clone size: .; CDR3 length: 15; D gene: .; J gene: TRBJ1-3; CDR3 DNA: TGTGCCAGCAGAATCGAGGGTGCCTCAGGAAACACCATATATTTT; CDR3 protein: CASRIEGASGNTIYF
V gene: TRBV12-2; clone size: .; CDR3 length: 16; D gene: .; J gene: TRBJ2-5; CDR3 DNA: TGTGCAAGTCGCTTAGAGGGACTAGCGGGAAGGGAGACCCAGTACTTC; CDR3 protein: CASRLEGLAGRETQYF
V gene: TRBV2; clone size: .; CDR3 length: 17; D gene: .; J gene: TRBJ2-7; CDR3 DNA: TGTGCCAGCATCGATGTCCGCGGAGCATTACCCTCCTACGAGCAGTACTTC; CDR3 protein: CASIDVRGALPSYEQYF
V gene: TRBV7-3; clone size: .; CDR3 length: 16; D gene: .; J gene: TRBJ2-2; CDR3 DNA: TGTGCCAGCAGCCTACAGCGGGCCCCGAACACCGGGGAGCTGTTTTTT; CDR3 protein: CASSLQRAPNTGELFF
V gene: TRBV30; clone size: .; CDR3 length: 14; D gene: TRBD1; J gene: TRBJ1-3; CDR3 DNA: TGTGCCTGGAGGGGACAGGGCTCTGGAAACACCATATATTTT; CDR3 protein: CAWRGQGSGNTIYF
V gene: TRBV5-1; clone size: few; CDR3 length: 14; D gene: .; J gene: TRBJ2-3; CDR3 DNA: TGCGCCAGCGGAGGGACTGGGGGGACAGATACGCAGTATTTT; CDR3 protein: CASGGTGGTDTQYF
V gene: TRBV11-2; clone size: .; CDR3 length: 15; D gene: .; J gene: TRBJ2-4; CDR3 DNA: TGTGCCAGCAGCTTTACAGGGGCAGGGGAGGACATTCAGTACTTC; CDR3 protein: CASSFTGAGEDIQYF
V gene: TRBV13; clone size: .; CDR3 length: 14; D gene: TRBD1; J gene: TRBJ1-5; CDR3 DNA: TGTGCCAGCAGCACCGGGACAGCAAGAGGGCCCCAGCATTTT; CDR3 protein: CASSTGTARGPQHF
V gene: TRBV7-2; clone size: .; CDR3 length: 14; D gene: .; J gene: TRBJ2-7; CDR3 DNA: TGTGCCAGCAGCTTGGGAACAGGGAACCACGAGCAGTACTTC; CDR3 protein: CASSLGTGNHEQYF
V gene: TRBV2; clone size: .; CDR3 length: 16; D gene: TRBD2; J gene: TRBJ2-7; CDR3 DNA: TGTGCCAGCAGCCACCCCGGACTAGCGAGACTCTACGAGCAGTACTTC; CDR3 protein: CASSHPGLARLYEQYF
V gene: TRBV4-2; clone size: .; CDR3 length: 15; D gene: .; J gene: TRBJ2-7; CDR3 DNA: TGTGCCAGCAGCCCGGGGGATCAGCCTACCTACGAGCAGTACTTC; CDR3 protein: CASSPGDQPTYEQYF
V gene: TRBV7-8; clone size: .; CDR3 length: 15; D gene: TRBD2; J gene: TRBJ2-1; CDR3 DNA: TGTGCCAGCAGCTTAACGGCTAGCGGGGCCCGCGAGCAGTTCTTC; CDR3 protein: CASSLTASGAREQFF
V gene: TRBV5-1; clone size: .; CDR3 length: 15; D gene: .; J gene: TRBJ1-1; CDR3 DNA: TGCGCCAGCAGCTTGGGAGGGGGGGGGAACACTGAAGCTTTCTTT; CDR3 protein: CASSLGGGGNTEAFF
V gene: TRBV9; clone size: .; CDR3 length: 15; D gene: TRBD2; J gene: TRBJ2-1; CDR3 DNA: TGTGCCAGCAGCCCTCTAGCGGGACTATACAATGAGCAGTTCTTC; CDR3 protein: CASSPLAGLYNEQFF
V gene: TRBV4-1; clone size: .; CDR3 length: 16; D gene: .; J gene: TRBJ1-3; CDR3 DNA: TGCGCCAGCAGCCAAGGGATGGGGACATCTGGAAACACCATATATTTT; CDR3 protein: CASSQGMGTSGNTIYF
V gene: TRBV19; clone size: .; CDR3 length: 13; D gene: TRBD1; J gene: TRBJ2-7; CDR3 DNA: TGTGCTAGCTCAGGGACAGGTGGTTACGAGCAGTACTTC; CDR3 protein: CASSGTGGYEQYF
V gene: TRBV7-2; clone size: .; CDR3 length: 13; D gene: .; J gene: TRBJ2-3; CDR3 DNA: TGTGCCAGCAGCACAACCTCTAGAGCTACGCAGTATTTT; CDR3 protein: CASSTTSRATQYF
V gene: TRBV5-1; clone size: .; CDR3 length: 15; D gene: TRBD1; J gene: TRBJ1-1; CDR3 DNA: TGCGCCAGCAGCCAAGGACAGGGAAGGTCCACTGAAGCTTTCTTT; CDR3 protein: CASSQGQGRSTEAFF
V gene: TRBV10-3; clone size: .; CDR3 length: 14; D gene: TRBD1; J gene: TRBJ2-5; CDR3 DNA: TGTGCCTCGGGGCCCGGACAGGATAGAGAGACCCAGTACTTC; CDR3 protein: CASGPGQDRETQYF